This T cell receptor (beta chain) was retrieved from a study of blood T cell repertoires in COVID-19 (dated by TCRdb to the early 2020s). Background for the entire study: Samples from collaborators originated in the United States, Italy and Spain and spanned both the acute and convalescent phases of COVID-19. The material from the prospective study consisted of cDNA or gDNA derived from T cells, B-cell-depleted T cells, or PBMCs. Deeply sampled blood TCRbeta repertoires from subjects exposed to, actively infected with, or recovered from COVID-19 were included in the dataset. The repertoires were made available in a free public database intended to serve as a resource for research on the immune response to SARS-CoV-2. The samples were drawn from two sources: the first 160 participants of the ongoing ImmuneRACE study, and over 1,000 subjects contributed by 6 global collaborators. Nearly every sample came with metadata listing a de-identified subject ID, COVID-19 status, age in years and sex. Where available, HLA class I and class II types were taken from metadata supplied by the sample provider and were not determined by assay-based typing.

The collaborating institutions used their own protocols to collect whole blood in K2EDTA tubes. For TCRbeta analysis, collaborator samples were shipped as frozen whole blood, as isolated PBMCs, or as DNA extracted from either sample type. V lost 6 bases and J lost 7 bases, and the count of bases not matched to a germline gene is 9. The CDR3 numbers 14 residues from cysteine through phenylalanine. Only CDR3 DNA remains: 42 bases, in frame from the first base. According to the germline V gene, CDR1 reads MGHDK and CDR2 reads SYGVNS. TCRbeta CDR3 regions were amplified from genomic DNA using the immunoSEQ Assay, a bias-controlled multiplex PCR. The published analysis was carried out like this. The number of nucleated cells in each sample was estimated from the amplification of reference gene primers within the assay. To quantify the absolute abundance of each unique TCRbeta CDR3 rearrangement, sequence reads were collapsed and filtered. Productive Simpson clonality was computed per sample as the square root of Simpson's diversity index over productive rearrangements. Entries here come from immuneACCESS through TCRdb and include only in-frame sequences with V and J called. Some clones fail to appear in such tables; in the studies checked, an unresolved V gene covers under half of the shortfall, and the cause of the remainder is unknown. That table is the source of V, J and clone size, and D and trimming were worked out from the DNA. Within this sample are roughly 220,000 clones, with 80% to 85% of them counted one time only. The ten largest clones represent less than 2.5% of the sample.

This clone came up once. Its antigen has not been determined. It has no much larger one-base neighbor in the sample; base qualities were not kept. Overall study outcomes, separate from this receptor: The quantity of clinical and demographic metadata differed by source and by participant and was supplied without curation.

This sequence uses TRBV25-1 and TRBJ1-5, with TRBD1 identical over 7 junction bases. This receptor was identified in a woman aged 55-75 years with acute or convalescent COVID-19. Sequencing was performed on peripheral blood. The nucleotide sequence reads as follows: TGTGCCAGCAGCCATGGGCAGGGGGGACAGCCCCAGCATTTT. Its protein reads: CASSHGQGGQPQHF.